This T cell receptor (beta chain) is drawn from a study of blood T cell repertoires in COVID-19. Background on the study: Spain, Italy and the United States supplied samples that represented acute and convalescent COVID-19. From T cells, B-cell-depleted T cells, or PBMCs came the material, which was cDNA or gDNA.

Generated by immunoSEQ multiplex PCR, the TCRdb table keeps only in-frame clones and is missing some. The table includes about 300,000 clones, 85% to 90% detected once. The CDR3 contains 15 residues. Germline loops: CDR1 MDHEN, CDR2 SYDVKM. The V gene lost 8 bases and the J gene lost 2 bases, with 17 bases spanning the gap. The origin of this receptor is a man between 65 and 85 years old with acute or convalescent COVID-19. Sequencing used peripheral blood. The chain has TRBV28 and TRBJ2-3, with D possibly being TRBD1 (6 bases). The DNA for the CDR3 is TGTGCCAGCTCTACAGGGTTTAAACCCACAGATACGCAGTATTTT. Translated: CASSTGFKPTDTQYF.